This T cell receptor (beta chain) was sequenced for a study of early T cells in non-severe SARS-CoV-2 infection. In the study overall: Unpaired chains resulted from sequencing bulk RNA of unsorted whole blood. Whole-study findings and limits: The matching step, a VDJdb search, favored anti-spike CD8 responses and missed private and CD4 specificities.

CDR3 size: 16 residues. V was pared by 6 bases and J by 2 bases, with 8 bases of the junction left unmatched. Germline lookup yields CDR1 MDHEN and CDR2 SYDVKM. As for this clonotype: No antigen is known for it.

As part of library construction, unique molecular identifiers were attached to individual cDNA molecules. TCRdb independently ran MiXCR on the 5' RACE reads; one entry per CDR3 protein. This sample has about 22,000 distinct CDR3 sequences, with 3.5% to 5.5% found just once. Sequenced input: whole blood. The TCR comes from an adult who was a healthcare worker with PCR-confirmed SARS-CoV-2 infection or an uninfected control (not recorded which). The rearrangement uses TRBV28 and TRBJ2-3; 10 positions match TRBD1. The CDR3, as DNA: TGTGCCAGCAGGGATAGGGACAGGGGAGACACAGATACGCAGTATTTT. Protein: CASRDRDRGDTDTQYF.